The sequence of this TCR beta chain was determined in a study of CD8+ T cells in alopecia areata. Deletions cut 6 bases from V and 3 bases from J, with 3 bases between. The CDR3 totals 10 residues. CDR1 and CDR2 (germline): SNHLY, FYNNEI. cDNA serving as the sequencing template came from extracted, reverse transcribed RNA. Using immunoSEQ multiplex PCR, the repertoire was profiled, and TCRdb retains in-frame clones only, with some absent. In the table there are approximately 150,000 clones, less than 75% of which are singletons. This clonotype was obtained from a human donor with alopecia areata. The V call is TRBV2, the J call TRBJ2-7; D not certain. This specimen consisted of CD8+ T cells sorted from blood, obtained at week 0. This CDR3 is CASRVYEQYF. The CDR3 coding sequence is TGTGCCAGCAGGGTCTACGAGCAGTACTTC.